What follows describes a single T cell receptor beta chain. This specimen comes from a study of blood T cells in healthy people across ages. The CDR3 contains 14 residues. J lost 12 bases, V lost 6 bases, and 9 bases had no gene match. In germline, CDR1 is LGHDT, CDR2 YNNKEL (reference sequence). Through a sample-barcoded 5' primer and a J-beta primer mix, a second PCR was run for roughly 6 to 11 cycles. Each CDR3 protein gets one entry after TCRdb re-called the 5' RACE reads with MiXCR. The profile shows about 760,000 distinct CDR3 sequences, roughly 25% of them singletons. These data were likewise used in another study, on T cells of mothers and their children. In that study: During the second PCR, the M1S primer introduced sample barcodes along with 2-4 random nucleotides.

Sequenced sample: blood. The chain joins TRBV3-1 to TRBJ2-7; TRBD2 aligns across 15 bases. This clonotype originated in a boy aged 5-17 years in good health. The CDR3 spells CASRPGLAGGPTYF. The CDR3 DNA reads TGTGCCAGCAGACCCGGACTAGCGGGAGGGCCCACGTACTTC.